A single sample is the source of the 25 T cell receptor beta chains below, sequenced in a study of blood T cell repertoires in COVID-19. The data were produced by immunoSEQ multiplex PCR, yet TCRdb's version contains in-frame clones alone and is incomplete. The sample comprises about 50,000 clones, 70% to 85% of which are singletons, and around 5.4% rests with the top ten. The sequencing input was PBMCs or T cells enriched from blood (not recorded which). The receptors here all came from a woman in her 50s with acute COVID-19.

In regard to this clone: A junction end diverges from the germline sequence, so it may reflect a read error. This chain uses TRBV12-3 or TRBV12-4 with TRBJ2-4; 10 bases are shared with TRBD2. The CDR3 sequence is 11 residues long. CDR3 loop: CASSSGLAAAF. For the CDR3, the DNA is TGTGCCAGCAGTTCCGGACTAGCGGCGGCCTTC.

V usage is TRBV9 and J usage is TRBJ2-1; a weak D match, TRBD1 (6 bases). V gave up 2 bases and J gave up 2 bases, with 17 bases separating them. There are 17 residues in the CDR3. From germline, CDR1 is SGDLS and CDR2 YYNGEE. The CDR3 region is CASSVGPQGSTYNEQFF. In DNA form, the CDR3 reads TGTGCCAGCAGCGTCGGCCCTCAGGGGAGCACCTACAATGAGCAGTTCTTC.

The chain couples TRBV3-1 (or the pseudogene TRBV3-2) to TRBJ1-2; the match to TRBD1 covers 8 bases. J gave up 4 bases and V 0 bases, and 10 bases lay outside the gene matches. Germline V gene data show CDR1 as LGHDT and CDR2 as YNNKEL (reference sequence). This CDR3 is 17 amino acids long. The CDR3: CASSQDDRGGALYGYTF. The CDR3 DNA follows: TGTGCCAGCAGCCAAGACGACAGGGGAGGTGCCCTCTATGGCTACACCTTC.

The chain has TRBV13 and TRBJ1-5, with TRBD1 matching 8 bases. Per the germline V gene, CDR1 is PRHDT and CDR2 is FYEKMQ (reference sequence). CDR3 length equals 15 residues. Trimming took 2 bases from V and 7 from J; bases not matched to a gene: 7. For the CDR3, the DNA is TGTGCCAGCAGCTTAAGGGCAGGGGGCTACCAGCCCCAGCATTTT. Protein: CASSLRAGGYQPQHF.

This rearrangement joins TRBV19 to TRBJ1-2; 8 nucleotides align to TRBD1. The length of the CDR3 is 13 residues. Germline CDR1 and CDR2: LNHDA and SQIVND (reference sequence). V shed 6 bases and J 7 bases; nucleotides not matched to a gene: 7. The CDR3 DNA follows: TGTGCCAGTAGGCTAACAGGGGGGGCTGGCTACACCTTC. As protein: CASRLTGGAGYTF.

This chain uses TRBV6-1 with TRBJ2-7; 7 bases agree with TRBD1. With 1 base clipped from V and 3 bases from J, the junction kept 6 bases outside the gene matches. The CDR3 runs 15 residues. The V gene's germline CDR1 is MNHNS and CDR2 SASEGT. CDR3 region: CASSEEGTGVYEQYF. CDR3 nucleotides: TGTGCCAGCAGTGAAGAGGGAACAGGGGTCTACGAGCAGTACTTC.

The genes are TRBV27 and TRBJ1-5, with a weak D call TRBD1 (6 bases). Germline V gene lookup returns CDR1 MNHEY and CDR2 SMNVEV (reference sequence). Trimming took 6 bases from V and 5 from J, leaving 11 bases between them. The CDR3 runs 13 residues. The CDR3 DNA reads as TGTGCCAGCAGCGTAGGGGGTTATCAGCCCCAGCATTTT. Translating it yields CASSVGGYQPQHF.

This clone was counted a single time. The gene calls are TRBV30 and TRBJ1-2; D is perhaps TRBD1 (6 bases). This CDR3 region has 16 residues. CDR1 and CDR2 (germline): GTSNPN, SVGIG (reference sequence). Trimming left V 3 bases short and J 2 bases short, with 19 bases between. The CDR3: CAWRAYFGGLNYGYTF. CDR3 in DNA: TGTGCCTGGAGGGCCTATTTCGGGGGGCTAAACTATGGCTACACCTTC.

The chain is built from TRBV23-1 and TRBJ1-3; D possibly corresponds to TRBD1 (5 bases). TRBV23-1 is assigned to the ORF class and has an uncertain function. There are 15 residues in the CDR3. The V end lost 0 bases, the J end lost 4 bases, and 10 bases lay between the germline ends. The CDR3 bases are TGCGCCAGCAGTCAATCTAGGGGTGCAGGAAACACCATATATTTT. Its translation: CASSQSRGAGNTIYF.

This clone turned up a few times. This sequence joins TRBV19 and TRBJ1-2; D uncertain. The CDR3 consists of 12 residues. The germline V gene has CDR1 LNHDA and CDR2 SQIVND (reference sequence). Trimming shortened V by 0 bases and J by 4 bases, and 3 bases separated the two germline ends. CDR3 sequence reads: CASSIDSYGYTF. The CDR3, as DNA: TGTGCCAGTAGTATAGACAGCTATGGCTACACCTTC.

This chain joins TRBV28 and TRBJ1-2; TRBD1 aligns across 10 bases. After removal of 3 bases from V and 2 bases from J, the junction contained 15 bases not matched to a gene. CDR3 length: 19 amino acids. The germline V gene has CDR1 MDHEN and CDR2 SYDVKM. The CDR3 DNA reads TGTGCCAGCAGTTTCCTATTTTCTTACCGGGACAGGGGAAACTATGGCTACACCTTC. It encodes CASSFLFSYRDRGNYGYTF.

This clone was found a few times. The rearrangement uses TRBV10-3 and TRBJ1-2; 8 nucleotides match TRBD1. V shed 7 bases, J shed 5 bases, and the junction held 9 bases outside the gene matches. This CDR3 has 14 residues. Per germline, CDR1 ENHRY and CDR2 SYGVKD. The CDR3 spells CAITADRGIYGYTF. In DNA form, the CDR3 reads TGTGCCATCACCGCCGACAGGGGTATTTATGGCTACACCTTC.

V and J are TRBV2 and TRBJ2-2; D call uncertain. Germline V gene lookup returns CDR1 SNHLY and CDR2 FYNNEI. This CDR3 is 13 amino acids long. V lost 7 bases and J lost 3, with 9 bases in between. The CDR3: CASKLYYTGELFF. CDR3 nucleotide sequence: TGTGCCAGCAAACTATACTACACCGGGGAGCTGTTTTTT.

The V and J genes are TRBV5-8 and TRBJ1-4, with D possibly matching TRBD1 (6 bases). The CDR3 extends over 16 amino acids. V was shortened by 0 bases and J by 0 bases, with 9 bases between the two germline ends. Per germline, CDR1 SGHTS and CDR2 YDEGEE. The CDR3 loop reads CASSLGQAATNEKLFF. DNA of the CDR3: TGTGCCAGCAGCTTGGGACAGGCAGCAACTAATGAAAAACTGTTTTTT.

The chain combines TRBV11-2 with TRBJ2-1; a possible D gene is TRBD1 (6 bases). V lost 5 bases to trimming and J lost 5 bases, with 13 bases between them. Germline CDR1 SGHAT, CDR2 FQNNGV. This CDR3 is 14 amino acids long. This CDR3 reads CASSLGQLNNEQFF. The CDR3 DNA reads as TGTGCCAGCAGCCTAGGACAGCTCAACAATGAGCAGTTCTTC.

This clone was seen more than once but under ten times. The chain is built from TRBV3-1 (or the pseudogene TRBV3-2) and TRBJ2-1; 9 nucleotides match TRBD2. Germline CDR1 is LGHDT and CDR2 is YNNKEL (reference sequence). The CDR3 runs to 15 residues. V shed 1 base and J 8 bases; nucleotides not matched to a gene: 6. CDR3 bases: TGTGCCAGCAGCCAAGCGCGGGGGGGGCACGATGAGCAGTTCTTC. This encodes CASSQARGGHDEQFF.

The chain carries TRBV6-1 and TRBJ1-2; TRBD1 aligns across 9 bases. The trim removed 3 bases at V and 8 bases at J, leaving 16 bases unmatched. The germline V gene encodes CDR1 MNHNS and CDR2 SASEGT. This CDR3 region has 17 residues. The CDR3 protein is CASSDRSGTGIVRGYTF. For the CDR3, the DNA is TGTGCCAGCAGTGATAGATCCGGGACAGGGATAGTGCGAGGCTACACCTTC.

This clone showed up just once. This chain connects TRBV18 to TRBJ1-2, with D tentatively TRBD1 (6 bases). This CDR3 comprises 16 residues. Looked up from germline, CDR1 is KGHSH and CDR2 is LQKENI. The V end lost 3 bases, the J end lost 5 bases, and 19 bases lay between the germline ends. CDR3 DNA sequence: TGTGCCAGCTCACCGAGCCCCACCCCAGGGGTGTATGGCTACACCTTC. Translation: CASSPSPTPGVYGYTF.

This clone has a handful of counts. The chain couples TRBV18 to TRBJ2-6, with a tentative D call TRBD1 (5 bases). V was pared by 5 bases and J by 1 base, with 6 bases between. The CDR3 consists of 14 residues. Germline CDR1 KGHSH, CDR2 LQKENI. In DNA form, the CDR3 reads TGTGCCAGCTCAAGGGGTTCTGGGGCCAACGTCCTGACTTTC. Translated, it gives CASSRGSGANVLTF.

The genes are TRBV7-2 and TRBJ1-2; the match to TRBD1 covers 8 bases. CDR3 length: 12 residues. CDR1 and CDR2 from the germline V gene are SGHTA and FQGNSA. The junction had 8 bases not matched to a gene; V was cut back by 5 bases and J by 12 bases. The DNA for the CDR3 is TGTGCCAGCAGCCCGCGGACAGGGCGTCACACCTTC. Protein product: CASSPRTGRHTF.

Only a few counts were recorded for this clone. The chain joins TRBV5-4 to TRBJ1-6; 7 bases line up with TRBD1. V lost 2 bases and J lost 2; bases outside the gene matches: 1. The CDR3 is 15 residues long. CDR1 is SGHNT and CDR2 is YYREEE in the germline V gene (reference sequence). In DNA form, the CDR3 reads TGTGCCAGCAGCTTTGACAGGGCCTATAATTCACCCCTCCACTTT. It encodes CASSFDRAYNSPLHF. The whole variable domain, filled in from reference TRBV5-4 and TRBJ1-6, reads ETGVTQSPTHLIKTRGQQVTLRCSSQSGHNTVSWYQQALGQGPQFIFQYYREEENGRGNFPPRFSGLQFPNYSSELNVNALELDDSALYLCASSFDRAYNSPLHFGNGTRLTVT.

This clone showed up just once. The rearrangement uses TRBV27 and TRBJ2-3; D gene ambiguous. Trimming removed 4 bases at V and 10 bases at J, with 15 bases between. CDR3 length: 13 residues. The germline V gene has CDR1 MNHEY and CDR2 SMNVEV (reference sequence). The CDR3 bases are TGTGCCAGCAGTTACGACCCCGCCCGGGCGCAGTATTTT. Translation: CASSYDPARAQYF.

The chain joins TRBV28 to TRBJ2-5; possibly TRBD1 for D (5 bases). The DNA matches TRBJ2-7 better at its end, which makes the J call doubtful. The CDR3 runs 14 residues. Germline assignment: CDR1 MDHEN and CDR2 SYDVKM. In DNA form, the CDR3 reads TGTGCCAGCAGTTTTTCCAGGGTACCTTACGAGCAGTACTTC. Its translation is CASSFSRVPYEQYF.

The chain is built from TRBV6-1 and TRBJ1-4, with D perhaps matching TRBD1 (5 bases). The ends were cut back, 3 bases at V and 7 bases at J, with 9 bases in the middle. Germline loops: CDR1 MNHNS, CDR2 SASEGT. CDR3 length: 13 residues. The CDR3 nucleotides are TGTGCCAGCAGTGACAGGGTGGTTGAAAAACTGTTTTTT. Amino acid sequence: CASSDRVVEKLFF.

The chain employs TRBV2 and TRBJ2-7, with 10 bases identical to TRBD1. V shed 4 bases, J shed 6 bases, and the junction held 6 bases outside the gene matches. Per the germline V gene, CDR1 is SNHLY and CDR2 is FYNNEI. This CDR3 has 14 amino acids. Written as DNA, the CDR3 is TGTGCCAGCAGTGGGACAGGGGGAAGGAGCGAGCAGTACTTC. This encodes CASSGTGGRSEQYF.